The 28 T cell receptor beta chains below were found in one sample sequenced in a study of blood T cell repertoires in COVID-19. Data came from immunoSEQ multiplex PCR; TCRdb stores just in-frame clones and leaves some out. In the table there are around 500,000 clones, around 89% of which are singletons. The sequencing sample was made of PBMCs or T cells enriched from blood (not recorded which). The receptors come from a middle-aged woman who had recovered from COVID-19.

This clone was picked up one time. V gene TRBV25-1 combines with J gene TRBJ1-5, with D perhaps matching TRBD1 (5 bases). Germline-derived CDR1 and CDR2 are MGHDK and SYGVNS. The CDR3 loop spans 14 amino acids. V shed 4 bases and J shed 10 bases, with 17 bases lying between them. The CDR3 coding sequence is TGTGCCAGCAGTGGAGCTCTGGACAAAGGCCCCCAGCATTTT. The encoded protein is CASSGALDKGPQHF. The full variable domain, in which reference TRBV25-1 and TRBJ1-5 provide the parts outside the CDR3, is EADIYQTPRYLVIGTGKKITLECSQTMGHDKMYWYQQDPGMELHLIHYSYGVNSTEKGDLSSESTVSRIRTEHFPLTLESARPSHTSQYLCASSGALDKGPQHFGDGTRLSIL.

The gene calls are TRBV20-1 and TRBJ2-3, with 10 bases that match TRBD2. The germline V gene encodes CDR1 DFQATT and CDR2 SNEGSKA (reference sequence). This CDR3 spans 11 amino acids. Germline trimming cut 2 bases from V and 10 bases from J; bases unmatched to any gene: 0. CDR3 coding DNA: TGCAGTGCTAGACTAGCGGGAGCGCAGTATTTT. As protein: CSARLAGAQYF.

The genes are TRBV19 and TRBJ1-5; tentatively, D is TRBD1 (6 bases). The V gene lost 5 bases and the J gene lost 3 bases, with 14 bases spanning the gap. Germline V gene lookup returns CDR1 LNHDA and CDR2 SQIVND (reference sequence). This CDR3 is 15 amino acids long. The CDR3 DNA sequence: TGTGCCAGTAGTGCCGGGACACTCATCAATCAGCCCCAGCATTTT. This translates into CASSAGTLINQPQHF.

The genes are TRBV18 and TRBJ2-3; weak D call: TRBD2 (5 bases). The CDR3 covers 16 residues. V was shortened by 3 bases and J by 2 bases, with 15 bases between the two germline ends. CDR1 and CDR2 from the germline V gene are KGHSH and LQKENI. In DNA form, the CDR3 reads TGTGCCAGCTCACCCTCCCCGCTAGCAGTCACAGATACGCAGTATTTT. Amino acids: CASSPSPLAVTDTQYF.

The chain employs TRBV9 and TRBJ2-7; 8 bases are shared with TRBD1. V was pared by 0 bases and J by 5 bases, with 7 bases of the junction left unmatched. CDR1 and CDR2 (germline): SGDLS, YYNGEE. CDR3 length: 15 residues. The CDR3 loop reads CASSVGTGWRDEQYF. The CDR3 bases are TGTGCCAGCAGCGTAGGGACAGGGTGGAGGGACGAGCAGTACTTC.

This sequence joins TRBV29-1 and TRBJ2-1, with TRBD2 matching over 7 bases. CDR3 length equals 14 residues. Losses at the gene ends were 4 bases for V and 7 bases for J; bases not matched to a gene: 10. CDR1 and CDR2 from the germline V gene are SQVTM and ANQGSEA. The CDR3 sequence: CSVASSGLGNEQFF. CDR3 bases: TGCAGCGTTGCGAGTAGCGGGCTCGGGAATGAGCAGTTCTTC.

The genes are TRBV5-1 and TRBJ1-2, with TRBD1 matching 9 bases. V lost 4 bases and J lost 4; bases outside the gene matches: 5. Germline V gene data show CDR1 as SGHRS and CDR2 as YFSETQ. The CDR3 is 14 amino acids. The CDR3, as DNA: TGCGCCAGCAGCACGGACAGGGGCCTCTATGGCTACACCTTC. This translates into CASSTDRGLYGYTF. Complete variable domain (other parts from reference TRBV5-1 and TRBJ1-2): KAGVTQTPRYLIKTRGQQVTLSCSPISGHRSVSWYQQTPGQGLQFLFEYFSETQRNKGNFPGRFSGRQFSNSRSEMNVSTLELGDSALYLCASSTDRGLYGYTFGSGTRLTVV.

This chain joins TRBV4-3 and TRBJ2-5, with TRBD2 identical over 15 bases. With V trimmed by 4 bases and J by 4 bases, 7 bases remained unmatched. The CDR3 sequence is 17 residues long. Germline V gives CDR1 LGHNA, CDR2 YSLEER. CDR3 loop: CASSRGLAGGLGETQYF. The DNA of the CDR3 is TGCGCCAGCAGCCGAGGACTAGCGGGAGGGTTAGGAGAGACCCAGTACTTC.

The chain joins TRBV19 to TRBJ1-6, with TRBD1 as a possible D gene (6 bases). Germline CDR1 is LNHDA and CDR2 is SQIVND (reference sequence). This CDR3 comprises 15 residues. V was shortened by 3 bases and J by 7 bases, with 13 bases between the two germline ends. The CDR3: CASSITGHINSPLHF. CDR3 DNA: TGTGCCAGTAGTATTACGGGACACATAAATTCACCCCTCCACTTT.

CDR3 nucleotides: TGTGCCAGCAGTCGGACATTATACAATGAGCAGTTCTTC. The encoded protein is CASSRTLYNEQFF. The genes are TRBV14 and TRBJ2-1, with D tentatively TRBD1 (5 bases). CDR1 SGHDN and CDR2 FVKESK come from the germline V gene. Trimming shortened V by 6 bases and J by 4 bases, and 10 bases separated the two germline ends. The CDR3 totals 13 residues.

The chain has TRBV20-1 and TRBJ2-3; D is unresolved. Looked up from germline, CDR1 is DFQATT and CDR2 is SNEGSKA (reference sequence). This CDR3 comprises 11 residues. V shed 5 bases and J shed 6 bases, with 9 bases lying between them. CDR3 coding DNA: TGCAGTGCTCCTCGGTTCGATACGCAGTATTTT. Translating gives CSAPRFDTQYF.

V and J are TRBV28 and TRBJ2-7; 12 bases match TRBD2. Germline V gene sequence: CDR1 MDHEN, CDR2 SYDVKM. Trimming removed 6 bases from V and 0 bases from J; junction bases left unmatched: 9. CDR3 size: 17 residues. The CDR3 DNA reads TGTGCCAGCAGATATGGGACTAGCGGGCTGAGCTCCTACGAGCAGTACTTC. It yields the protein CASRYGTSGLSSYEQYF.

The chain links TRBV10-3 to TRBJ1-5; possible D gene TRBD1, 6 bases. The CDR3 runs 14 residues. Germline CDR1 and CDR2: ENHRY and SYGVKD. V gave up 5 bases and J gave up 6 bases, with 14 bases separating them. The chain's CDR3 is CAISQQGGGQPQHF. DNA for the CDR3: TGTGCCATCAGTCAACAGGGCGGGGGTCAGCCCCAGCATTTT.

The chain joins TRBV25-1 to TRBJ1-1, with a tentative D call TRBD1 (5 bases). Germline V CDR1 and CDR2: MGHDK, SYGVNS. V was pared by 2 bases and J by 1 base, with 8 bases between. The length of the CDR3 is 14 residues. CDR3 in amino acids: CASSEGGGNTEAFF. The CDR3 DNA reads as TGTGCCAGCAGTGAAGGGGGGGGGAACACTGAAGCTTTCTTT. Complete variable domain (other parts from reference TRBV25-1 and TRBJ1-1): EADIYQTPRYLVIGTGKKITLECSQTMGHDKMYWYQQDPGMELHLIHYSYGVNSTEKGDLSSESTVSRIRTEHFPLTLESARPSHTSQYLCASSEGGGNTEAFFGQGTRLTVV.

V usage is TRBV2 and J usage is TRBJ2-1, with a tentative D call TRBD2 (5 bases). V was cut by 6 bases and J by 7 bases, with 7 bases left in between. The germline gives CDR1 SNHLY, CDR2 FYNNEI. This CDR3 has 11 amino acids. In DNA, the CDR3 is TGTGCCAGCAGACTAGTTAATGAGCAGTTCTTC. The encoded protein is CASRLVNEQFF.

The rearrangement joins TRBV5-4 to TRBJ2-5; D call uncertain. Germline-derived CDR1 and CDR2 are SGHNT and YYREEE (reference sequence). The CDR3 totals 15 residues. With 6 bases removed from V and 0 bases from J, the gap between germline ends came to 15 bases. The CDR3 region has the DNA TGTGCCAGCACTCAAGGTGCCGGGTACCAAGAGACCCAGTACTTC. As protein: CASTQGAGYQETQYF.

This clone appeared once. The chain links TRBV5-1 to TRBJ2-3; TRBD1 might be the D (6 bases). Germline V gene lookup returns CDR1 SGHRS and CDR2 YFSETQ. V was cut by 1 base and J by 4 bases, with 10 bases left in between. The CDR3 runs 14 residues. The CDR3, as DNA: TGCGCCAGCAGCTTGACAGGGCGGGCAGATACGCAGTATTTT. This encodes CASSLTGRADTQYF.

This clone was found a few times. The chain is built from TRBV24-1 and TRBJ2-7; D is possibly TRBD1 (5 bases). In germline, CDR1 is KGHDR, CDR2 SFDVKD. V shed 9 bases and J shed 2 bases, with 13 bases lying between them. The CDR3 contains 13 residues. The CDR3 DNA reads as TGTGCCACCGGGGCCGGGTCAACCTACGAGCAGTACTTC. Its protein is CATGAGSTYEQYF.

The genes are TRBV2 and TRBJ1-6, with TRBD1 matching over 7 bases. The CDR3 loop spans 14 amino acids. CDR1 SNHLY and CDR2 FYNNEI come from the germline V gene. Trimming took 3 bases from V and 10 from J; bases not matched to a gene: 6. For the CDR3, the DNA is TGTGCCAGCAGTGAGACAGGGTCCGGATCACCCCTCCACTTT. This encodes CASSETGSGSPLHF.

In its sample, this clone was seen a few times. This chain uses TRBV5-5 with TRBJ1-6, with a weak D call TRBD1 (6 bases). Germline lookup yields CDR1 SGHKS and CDR2 YYEKEE (reference sequence). The V end was cut by 3 bases, the J end by 0 bases, with 10 bases between. CDR3 length equals 16 residues. CDR3 region: CASSSQGNSYNSPLHF. CDR3 nucleotides: TGTGCCAGCAGCTCACAGGGTAACTCCTATAATTCACCCCTCCACTTT.

This clone was observed a single time. The chain uses TRBV5-1 and TRBJ2-1; D is undetermined. With 1 base removed from V and 5 bases from J, the gap between germline ends came to 10 bases. This CDR3 has 14 amino acids. The germline gives CDR1 SGHRS, CDR2 YFSETQ. The chain's CDR3 is CASSLTWLNNEQFF. The DNA of the CDR3 is TGCGCCAGCAGCTTGACATGGCTGAACAATGAGCAGTTCTTC. The whole variable domain, remainder taken from reference TRBV5-1 and TRBJ2-1, is KAGVTQTPRYLIKTRGQQVTLSCSPISGHRSVSWYQQTPGQGLQFLFEYFSETQRNKGNFPGRFSGRQFSNSRSEMNVSTLELGDSALYLCASSLTWLNNEQFFGPGTRLTVL.

The chain recombines TRBV28 with TRBJ1-2; 8 bases line up with TRBD1. Germline-derived CDR1 and CDR2 are MDHEN and SYDVKM. The CDR3 contains 15 residues. V was clipped by 6 bases and J by 6 bases; unmatched bases: 12. CDR3 nucleotides: TGTGCCAGCAGCTACTCACCGGGACAGGTGGATGGCTACACCTTC. It codes for CASSYSPGQVDGYTF.

This rearrangement joins TRBV6-5 to TRBJ1-1, with TRBD1 as a possible D gene (6 bases). Deletions cut 10 bases from V and 1 base from J, with 19 bases between. CDR1 is MNHEY and CDR2 is SVGAGI in the germline V gene. The CDR3 is made up of 15 amino acids. Here the CDR3 DNA reads TGTGCCACCCGGGGGGGCCTCGGGGAGAACACTGAAGCTTTCTTT. Residues: CATRGGLGENTEAFF.

This chain uses TRBV5-6 with TRBJ1-1; D uncertain. Trimming took 2 bases from V and 4 from J, leaving 12 bases between them. Germline CDR1 reads SGHDT; CDR2 reads YYEEEE. The CDR3 is 14 residues long. CDR3 residues: CASSFPYSGTEAFF. The CDR3 nucleotides are TGTGCCAGCAGCTTCCCGTATTCCGGCACTGAAGCTTTCTTT. The variable domain in full, with the rest retrieved from reference TRBV5-6 and TRBJ1-1, is DAGVTQSPTHLIKTRGQQVTLRCSPKSGHDTVSWYQQALGQGPQFIFQYYEEEERQRGNFPDRFSGHQFPNYSSELNVNALLLGDSALYLCASSFPYSGTEAFFGQGTRLTVV.

V gene TRBV12-3 or TRBV12-4 combines with J gene TRBJ2-4; weak D call: TRBD1 (6 bases). This CDR3 is 13 amino acids long. Trimming removed 3 bases from V and 6 bases from J, with 9 bases in between. The CDR3 DNA sequence: TGTGCCAGCAGTTTTCTACAGGGAAACATTCAGTACTTC. Translating it yields CASSFLQGNIQYF.

V gene TRBV28 combines with J gene TRBJ2-7; D gene ambiguous. The CDR3 loop spans 13 amino acids. In germline, CDR1 is MDHEN, CDR2 SYDVKM. The V gene lost 7 bases and the J gene lost 0 bases, with 10 bases spanning the gap. CDR3 sequence (DNA): TGTGCCAGCATAGGCCCTAGCTCCTACGAGCAGTACTTC. Translated, it gives CASIGPSSYEQYF.

The rearrangement joins TRBV7-8 to TRBJ1-2, with TRBD1 identical over 10 bases. The CDR3 has 14 amino acids. In germline, CDR1 is SGHVS, CDR2 FQNEAQ. Germline trimming cut 4 bases from V and 5 bases from J; bases unmatched to any gene: 4. CDR3 loop: CASSSGGQGYGYTF. In DNA form, the CDR3 reads TGTGCCAGCAGCTCAGGGGGACAGGGGTATGGCTACACCTTC.

The chain carries TRBV13 and TRBJ2-7; a weak D match, TRBD1 (5 bases). This CDR3 comprises 13 residues. Trimming took off 3 bases at V and 2 bases at J, with 8 bases between the two ends. Germline CDR1 and CDR2: PRHDT and FYEKMQ (reference sequence). CDR3 in amino acids: CASSFQGTYEQYF. DNA of the CDR3: TGTGCCAGCAGCTTTCAGGGTACCTACGAGCAGTACTTC.